Below are 32 T cell receptor beta chains sequenced from a single sample in a study of blood T cell repertoires in COVID-19. TCRdb's table, derived via immunoSEQ multiplex PCR, lists solely in-frame clones and lacks some. The data show around 200,000 clones, approximately 90% seen once. Source material: peripheral blood. The receptors stem from a man aged 80 or over with acute or convalescent COVID-19.

The chain links TRBV24-1 to TRBJ2-5, with 7 bases aligning to TRBD2. Germline loops: CDR1 KGHDR, CDR2 SFDVKD. J lost 3 bases, V lost 6 bases, and 9 bases had no gene match. This CDR3 spans 15 amino acids. CDR3 residues: CATSPGDYRKETQYF. CDR3 in DNA: TGTGCCACCAGTCCTGGGGACTACCGGAAAGAGACCCAGTACTTC.

This clone was seen a handful of times. The chain links TRBV7-2 to TRBJ2-2, with 12 bases lining up with TRBD2. Germline CDR1 reads SGHTA; CDR2 reads FQGNSA. The junction had 12 bases not matched to a gene; V was cut back by 5 bases and J by 8 bases. This CDR3 comprises 17 residues. CDR3: CASSLMPTSGRGGELFF. The CDR3 DNA follows: TGTGCCAGCAGCCTCATGCCGACTAGCGGGAGAGGTGGGGAGCTGTTTTTT.

This chain joins TRBV19 and TRBJ2-7; possible D gene TRBD2, 7 bases. The V and J ends lost 3 bases and 1 base respectively, with 13 bases between them. Germline CDR1 LNHDA, CDR2 SQIVND (reference sequence). The CDR3 contains 15 residues. CDR3 amino acids: CASSISGRGSYEQYF. The CDR3 DNA follows: TGTGCCAGTAGTATCTCTGGGAGGGGGTCCTACGAGCAGTACTTC.

This clone was recorded only once. The chain joins TRBV7-3 to TRBJ2-3, with 11 bases identical to TRBD1. CDR3 length: 16 amino acids. The germline V gene has CDR1 SGHTA and CDR2 FQGTGA. V trimming: 4 bases; J trimming: 2 bases; junction bases outside the gene matches: 5. CDR3 DNA sequence: TGTGCCAGCAGCTCCGGACAGGGGGCCTACACAGATACGCAGTATTTT. As protein: CASSSGQGAYTDTQYF.

The genes are TRBV27 and TRBJ2-2; 8 positions match TRBD2. The CDR3 length is 16 residues. V lost 3 bases to trimming and J lost 5 bases; unmatched junction nucleotides: 8. Germline lookup yields CDR1 MNHEY and CDR2 SMNVEV (reference sequence). The CDR3 DNA reads TGTGCCAGCAGTTTGAGGAGCGGGAGTCGTACCGGGGAGCTGTTTTTT. Encoded protein: CASSLRSGSRTGELFF.

This clone has only a few counts. The chain carries TRBV7-9 and TRBJ1-4, with 9 nucleotides matching TRBD1. The CDR3 totals 14 residues. Germline V gene sequence: CDR1 SEHNR, CDR2 FQNEAQ (reference sequence). The trim removed 5 bases at V and 9 bases at J, leaving 7 bases unmatched. The CDR3 region has the DNA TGTGCCAGCAGCCCTGGGACAGGGAGCAAAAAACTGTTTTTT. This translates into CASSPGTGSKKLFF. Based on the CDR3 plus reference TRBV7-9 and TRBJ1-4, the full variable domain is DTGVSQNPRHKITKRGQNVTFRCDPISEHNRLYWYRQTLGQGPEFLTYFQNEAQLEKSRLLSDRFSAERPKGSFSTLEIQRTEQGDSAMYLCASSPGTGSKKLFFGSGTQLSVL.

The J gene is TRBJ1-5, the V gene TRBV12-3 or TRBV12-4; D might be TRBD1 (5 bases). With 6 bases removed from V and 2 bases from J, the gap between germline ends came to 8 bases. The CDR3 length is 13 residues. CDR3 sequence: CASRQGGNQPQHF. The CDR3, as DNA: TGTGCCAGCAGGCAAGGGGGCAATCAGCCCCAGCATTTT.

The rearrangement uses TRBV18 and TRBJ1-5; perhaps TRBD1 as D (5 bases). V was trimmed by 3 bases and J by 0 bases, leaving 15 bases between them. CDR3 length: 17 amino acids. Germline-derived CDR1 and CDR2 are KGHSH and LQKENI. The CDR3 DNA sequence: TGTGCCAGCTCACCGGGACTGATATATGATAGCAATCAGCCCCAGCATTTT. Amino acid sequence: CASSPGLIYDSNQPQHF.

V and J are TRBV7-2 and TRBJ1-2; 7 bases align to TRBD1. V lost 4 bases and J lost 4; bases outside the gene matches: 12. The CDR3 sequence is 16 residues long. The germline V gene encodes CDR1 SGHTA and CDR2 FQGNSA. CDR3 DNA: TGTGCCAGCAGCTGGACCGGGACAGAAGGATCCTATGGCTACACCTTC. This encodes CASSWTGTEGSYGYTF.

This sequence joins TRBV20-1 and TRBJ2-2, with D maybe TRBD2 (6 bases). Germline CDR1 and CDR2: DFQATT and SNEGSKA (reference sequence). This CDR3 region has 15 residues. V was shortened by 3 bases and J by 0 bases, with 11 bases between the two germline ends. The CDR3 is CSASPAGTNTGELFF. The CDR3 DNA follows: TGCAGTGCTAGTCCCGCGGGAACGAACACCGGGGAGCTGTTTTTT.

This chain uses TRBV7-9 with TRBJ1-1, with TRBD1 matching 7 bases. After removal of 5 bases from V and 4 bases from J, the junction contained 4 bases not matched to a gene. The CDR3 sequence is 13 residues long. Looked up from germline, CDR1 is SEHNR and CDR2 is FQNEAQ (reference sequence). CDR3 protein: CASSPGQITEAFF. The CDR3 DNA reads TGTGCCAGCAGCCCGGGACAGATCACTGAAGCTTTCTTT.

The rearrangement links TRBV5-4 to TRBJ2-5; TRBD1 aligns across 7 bases. Germline V gene lookup returns CDR1 SGHNT and CDR2 YYREEE (reference sequence). The V segment lost 4 bases and the J segment 5 bases; nucleotides outside the gene matches: 8. This CDR3 spans 14 amino acids. The CDR3 region is CASSPTGIVETQYF. The CDR3 coding sequence is TGTGCCAGCAGCCCGACAGGGATTGTGGAGACCCAGTACTTC.

CDR3 DNA sequence: TGTGCCAGTAAGGGGGGAGCGGGAGGCTCGGGTGAGCAGTTCTTC. Protein sequence: CASKGGAGGSGEQFF. The genes are TRBV19 and TRBJ2-1; TRBD2 matches 9 bases. J was trimmed by 9 bases and V by 7 bases; bases with no gene match: 13. The CDR3 runs to 15 residues. CDR1 is LNHDA, CDR2 SQIVND, per germline (reference sequence).

The V gene is TRBV4-1, the J gene TRBJ2-7; tentative D call: TRBD2 (6 bases). Germline CDR1 MGHRA, CDR2 YSYEKL. Trimming left V 4 bases short and J 0 bases short, with 13 bases between. The CDR3 is made up of 15 amino acids. Here the CDR3 DNA reads TGCGCCAGCAGCCCGGGACTCATGAGCTCCTACGAGCAGTACTTC. This sequence encodes CASSPGLMSSYEQYF.

This chain joins TRBV4-1 and TRBJ2-3, with 8 bases that match TRBD2. Germline CDR1 reads MGHRA; CDR2 reads YSYEKL. The CDR3 covers 17 residues. V lost 4 bases to trimming and J lost 1 base; unmatched junction nucleotides: 10. The CDR3 region is CASSPGREGLRTDTQYF. The DNA for the CDR3 is TGCGCCAGCAGCCCAGGACGGGAGGGCCTCCGCACAGATACGCAGTATTTT.

V gene TRBV14 combines with J gene TRBJ2-1; TRBD2 might be the D (6 bases). The V end lost 1 base, the J end lost 0 bases, and 10 bases lay between the germline ends. The CDR3 covers 16 residues. Germline CDR1 reads SGHDN; CDR2 reads FVKESK. CDR3 sequence (DNA): TGTGCCAGCAGCCAAGCCGGGAGCCTCTCCTACAATGAGCAGTTCTTC. Residues: CASSQAGSLSYNEQFF.

Only one count was recorded for this clone. The rearrangement links TRBV27 to TRBJ1-6, with TRBD1 identical over 7 bases. With V trimmed by 1 base and J by 7 bases, 7 bases remained unmatched. The germline V gene encodes CDR1 MNHEY and CDR2 SMNVEV (reference sequence). This CDR3 region has 16 residues. The CDR3 DNA reads TGTGCCAGCAGTTTATGGACGGACAGGCGAAATTCACCCCTCCACTTT. Translating gives CASSLWTDRRNSPLHF.

This clone showed up just once. V is TRBV18 and J is TRBJ1-1; D remains unclear. Trimming took 1 base from V and 4 from J, leaving 4 bases between them. Germline V gene data show CDR1 as KGHSH and CDR2 as LQKENI. This CDR3 has 12 amino acids. The DNA for the CDR3 is TGTGCCAGCTCACCACTAGCCACTGAAGCTTTCTTT. Translated, it gives CASSPLATEAFF.

CDR3 sequence (DNA): TGCGCCAGCAGCTTGGATGGGACAGGATCCTATGGCTACACCTTC. This gives the protein CASSLDGTGSYGYTF. The genes are TRBV5-1 and TRBJ1-2, with 8 nucleotides matching TRBD1. This CDR3 contains 15 residues. CDR1 and CDR2 from the germline V gene are SGHRS and YFSETQ. After removal of 0 bases from V and 4 bases from J, the junction contained 5 bases not matched to a gene.

V and J are TRBV7-2 and TRBJ1-2; D possibly corresponds to TRBD1 (6 bases). Germline lookup yields CDR1 SGHTA and CDR2 FQGNSA. The V and J ends lost 5 bases and 2 bases respectively, with 9 bases between them. This CDR3 has 13 residues. The CDR3 loop is CASSEGDNYGYTF. The CDR3 DNA reads as TGTGCCAGCAGCGAGGGGGACAACTATGGCTACACCTTC. Full variable domain (rest looked up from reference TRBV7-2 and TRBJ1-2): GAGVSQSPSNKVTEKGKDVELRCDPISGHTALYWYRQSLGQGLEFLIYFQGNSAPDKSGLPSDRFSAERTGGSVSTLTIQRTQQEDSAVYLCASSEGDNYGYTFGSGTRLTVV.

The CDR3 is CASSLGQFYEQYF. Written as DNA, the CDR3 is TGCGCCAGCAGCTTGGGACAATTCTACGAGCAGTACTTC. The chain carries TRBV5-1 and TRBJ2-7, with unresolved D. There are 13 residues in the CDR3. In germline, CDR1 is SGHRS, CDR2 YFSETQ. Trimming left V 0 bases short and J 3 bases short, with 7 bases between.

CDR3 nucleotide sequence: TGTGCCAGTAGTATGCCACTCAACACCGGGGAGCTGTTTTTT. As protein: CASSMPLNTGELFF. The V gene is TRBV19, the J gene TRBJ2-2; D gene unclear. The CDR3 covers 14 residues. V lost 3 bases and J 2 bases, leaving 7 bases between the germline ends. Germline lookup yields CDR1 LNHDA and CDR2 SQIVND (reference sequence).

The chain joins TRBV11-3 to TRBJ1-5; 7 bases fit TRBD1. The CDR3 extends over 13 amino acids. The V gene's germline CDR1 is SGHNT and CDR2 YENEEA. V trimming: 3 bases; J trimming: 7 bases; junction bases outside the gene matches: 3. Written as DNA, the CDR3 is TGTGCCAGCAGCTTTGACAGGGCCCAGCCCCAGCATTTT. This codes for CASSFDRAQPQHF.

The chain combines TRBV5-1 with TRBJ2-3; perhaps TRBD1 as D (6 bases). Per germline, CDR1 SGHRS and CDR2 YFSETQ. V shed 0 bases and J shed 8 bases, with 13 bases lying between them. The CDR3 covers 14 residues. Written as DNA, the CDR3 is TGCGCCAGCAGCTTGGATACAGGGATTGGTACGCAGTATTTT. It is translated as CASSLDTGIGTQYF.

The chain employs TRBV11-3 and TRBJ1-1; perhaps TRBD1 as D (6 bases). The CDR3 is made up of 14 amino acids. Germline CDR1 SGHNT, CDR2 YENEEA. V lost 5 bases and J 3 bases, leaving 13 bases between the germline ends. The CDR3 region is CASSEGGVYTEAFF. The CDR3 DNA follows: TGTGCCAGCAGCGAGGGGGGGGTGTACACTGAAGCTTTCTTT.

This clone has more than one count but fewer than ten. The rearrangement joins TRBV11-2 to TRBJ2-1, with 8 nucleotides matching TRBD2. The trim removed 4 bases at V and 5 bases at J, leaving 13 bases unmatched. The CDR3 is made up of 17 amino acids. Germline assignment: CDR1 SGHAT and CDR2 FQNNGV. The CDR3 sequence: CASSSSYTGTRNNEQFF. Written as DNA, the CDR3 is TGTGCCAGCAGCTCCTCCTACACCGGGACTAGGAACAATGAGCAGTTCTTC.

The chain employs TRBV6-2 or TRBV6-3 and TRBJ2-1; 9 bases are shared with TRBD2. Germline CDR1 MNHEY, CDR2 SVGEGT. CDR3 length: 18 residues. The trim removed 5 bases at V and 4 bases at J, leaving 15 bases unmatched. The CDR3 reads CASSQTTPGLARYNEQFF. The DNA of the CDR3 is TGTGCCAGCAGTCAGACAACCCCGGGACTAGCAAGATACAATGAGCAGTTCTTC.

The chain recombines TRBV7-2 with TRBJ2-1; TRBD2 matches at 10 bases. Trimming at V came to 1 base and at J to 2 bases, leaving 5 bases not matched to a gene. Germline V gene sequence: CDR1 SGHTA, CDR2 FQGNSA. This CDR3 is built from 17 residues. CDR3 in DNA: TGTGCCAGCAGCTTAGAGGGCCTAGCGGGAGCCTACAATGAGCAGTTCTTC. This gives the protein CASSLEGLAGAYNEQFF.

The chain is built from TRBV12-3 or TRBV12-4 and TRBJ1-3; D remains ambiguous. V was shortened by 3 bases and J by 4 bases, with 7 bases between the two germline ends. The CDR3 is 13 amino acids. The CDR3 here is CASSFVRGNTIYF. The CDR3 bases are TGTGCCAGCAGTTTTGTGAGGGGAAACACCATATATTTT.

The chain recombines TRBV2 with TRBJ2-5; no clear D gene. V gave up 6 bases and J gave up 0 bases, with 8 bases separating them. Germline V gene sequence: CDR1 SNHLY, CDR2 FYNNEI. The CDR3 extends over 13 amino acids. CDR3 protein: CASRAPNQETQYF. The DNA of the CDR3 is TGTGCCAGCAGGGCTCCCAACCAAGAGACCCAGTACTTC.

This clone was observed once. This chain connects TRBV11-2 to TRBJ2-7, with a weak D call TRBD2 (5 bases). This CDR3 spans 14 amino acids. V dropped 4 bases and J dropped 4 bases, with 14 bases sitting between them. The germline V gene has CDR1 SGHAT and CDR2 FQNNGV. The CDR3 sequence is CASSSPPGRYEQYF. CDR3 DNA: TGTGCCAGCAGCTCCCCCCCGGGGAGATACGAGCAGTACTTC.

This chain links TRBV11-1 with TRBJ2-3; 9 bases are shared with TRBD2. Germline CDR1 and CDR2: SGHAT and FQDESV (reference sequence). The CDR3 totals 16 residues. V lost 4 bases, J lost 3 bases, and 8 bases stayed unmatched. CDR3 in amino acids: CASSSSLAGITDTQYF. CDR3 nucleotides: TGTGCCAGCAGCTCTTCCCTAGCGGGAATTACAGATACGCAGTATTTT.